A selection of T cell receptor beta chains follows, all from one sample in a study of post-analysis software for immune sequencing data. TCRdb itself ran the PCR reads through MiXCR, one entry per CDR3 protein. The sample holds 600,000 to 750,000 distinct CDR3 sequences, over 45% seen once. Input material: blood. These receptors were collected from a girl aged 2 to 10 with multiple sclerosis. The CDR3 runs from the conserved cysteine through the conserved F or W. The order of the fields is J gene, V gene, clone size, D gene, CDR3 protein, CDR3 DNA. The D gene is left open where the match is weak. For some rows the clone size is stated as once, few or many, or as a class when expanded; others skip it.

TRBJ2-1,TRBV4-3,NA,NA,CASSQDHPGSYNEQFF,TGCGCCAGCAGCCAAGATCACCCAGGCTCCTACAATGAGCAGTTCTTC
TRBJ2-3,TRBV20-1,NA,TRBD2,CSAQGLAGTDTQYF,TGCAGTGCCCAAGGACTAGCGGGCACAGATACGCAGTATTTT
TRBJ2-7,TRBV12-3/TRBV12-4,few,TRBD1,CASSRQGASYEQYF,TGTGCCAGCAGTCGACAGGGGGCCTCCTACGAGCAGTACTTC
TRBJ1-1,TRBV6-6,NA,TRBD1,CASSSNRGGTEAFF,TGTGCCAGCAGCTCCAACAGGGGTGGTACTGAAGCTTTCTTT
TRBJ1-5,TRBV20-1,NA,NA,CSASRANQPQHF,TGCAGTGCTAGTAGGGCAAATCAGCCCCAGCATTTT
TRBJ2-1,TRBV4-2,NA,NA,CASSQEGDGGSYNEQFF,TGTGCCAGCAGCCAAGAAGGAGACGGGGGCTCCTACAATGAGCAGTTCTTC
TRBJ2-2,TRBV27,NA,NA,CASSPGDTYTGELFF,TGTGCCAGCAGTCCCGGGGACACTTACACCGGGGAGCTGTTTTTT
TRBJ2-7,TRBV6-2/TRBV6-3,NA,NA,CASSVGLYEQYF,TGTGCCAGCAGTGTTGGCCTCTACGAGCAGTACTTC
TRBJ2-5,TRBV7-6,NA,NA,CASSLNTGGSGETQYF,TGTGCCAGCAGCTTAAATACGGGGGGCAGCGGAGAGACCCAGTACTTC
TRBJ1-1,TRBV20-1,NA,TRBD1,CSANRQGNTEAFF,TGCAGTGCAAATCGACAGGGAAACACTGAAGCTTTCTTT
TRBJ2-7,TRBV20-1,few,NA,CSARDSVWAYEQYF,TGCAGTGCTAGAGATTCAGTATGGGCCTACGAGCAGTACTTC
TRBJ2-7,TRBV7-6,few,NA,CASSLEGPWSRSEQYF,TGTGCCAGCAGCTTGGAGGGACCCTGGTCGAGGAGCGAGCAGTACTTC
TRBJ2-1,TRBV20-1,many,TRBD2,CSARGSGRARWNEQFF,TGCAGTGCTAGGGGTAGCGGGAGGGCCAGGTGGAATGAGCAGTTCTTC